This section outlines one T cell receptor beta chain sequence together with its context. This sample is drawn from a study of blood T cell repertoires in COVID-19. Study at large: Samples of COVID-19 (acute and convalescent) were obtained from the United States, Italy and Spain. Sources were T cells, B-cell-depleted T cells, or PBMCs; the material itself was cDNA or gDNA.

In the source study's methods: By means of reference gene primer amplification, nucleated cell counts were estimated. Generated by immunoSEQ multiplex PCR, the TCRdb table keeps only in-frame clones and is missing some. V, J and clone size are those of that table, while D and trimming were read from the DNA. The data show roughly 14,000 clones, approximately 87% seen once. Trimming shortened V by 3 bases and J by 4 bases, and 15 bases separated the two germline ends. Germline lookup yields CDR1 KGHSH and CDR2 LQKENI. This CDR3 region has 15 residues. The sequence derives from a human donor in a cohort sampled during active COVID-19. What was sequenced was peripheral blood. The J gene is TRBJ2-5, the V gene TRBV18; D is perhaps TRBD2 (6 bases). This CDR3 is CASSPGGGQRETQYF. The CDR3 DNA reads TGTGCCAGCTCACCGGGGGGAGGTCAAAGAGAGACCCAGTACTTC.